The 22 T cell receptor beta chains below come from one sample, sequenced in a study of vaccination effects on CD4 cells after COVID-19 (dated by TCRdb to the early 2020s). After less than 13 days of culture, CD4+ T cells were isolated with the EasySep CD4+ T cell isolation kit. Participants received two doses of either the BNT162b2 or the mRNA-1273 mRNA SARS-CoV-2 vaccine. No antigen has been identified for these receptors. Library prep was done by the immunoSEQ multiplex PCR assay. TCRdb provides this immuneACCESS table in a form limited to in-frame rearrangements. Some clones are lacking; in checked studies, under half of them reflect an unresolved V gene, and why the rest are absent is not known. This sample lists 66,000 or so clones; over 75% were detected once. The ten top clones hold more than 2% of the sample. Sequences were derived from CD4+ T cells from PBMCs cultured without peptide, sampled after COVID-19 vaccination. All receptors derive from a human donor who received a COVID-19 vaccine.

V usage is TRBV5-1 and J usage is TRBJ1-1; D is unresolved. The CDR3 totals 15 residues. The germline gives CDR1 SGHRS, CDR2 YFSETQ. V was pared by 0 bases and J by 3 bases, with 12 bases between. The CDR3 DNA is TGCGCCAGCAGCTTGGGTCGCCAGTCGGACACTGAAGCTTTCTTT. This encodes CASSLGRQSDTEAFF.

The chain is built from TRBV2 and TRBJ2-1; 7 bases map to TRBD1. Germline assignment: CDR1 SNHLY and CDR2 FYNNEI. Losses at the gene ends were 4 bases for V and 7 bases for J; bases not matched to a gene: 16. CDR3 length equals 17 residues. CDR3: CASSVATGVGATNEQFF. CDR3 bases: TGTGCCAGCAGTGTGGCAACAGGGGTTGGGGCCACTAATGAGCAGTTCTTC.

The chain has TRBV30 and TRBJ1-5, with 8 bases identical to TRBD1. The V gene's germline CDR1 is GTSNPN and CDR2 SVGIG (reference sequence). The CDR3 totals 14 residues. With 5 bases clipped from V and 1 base from J, the junction kept 4 bases outside the gene matches. The CDR3 DNA reads TGTGCCTGGGGACAGGGAATAAGCAATCAGCCCCAGCATTTT. Its translation is CAWGQGISNQPQHF. Drawing the rest from reference TRBV30 and TRBJ1-5, the complete variable domain is SQTIHQWPATLVQPVGSPLSLECTVEGTSNPNLYWYRQAAGRGLQLLFYSVGIGQISSEVPQNLSASRPQDRQFILSSKKLLLSDSGFYLCAWGQGISNQPQHFGDGTRLSIL.

The chain combines TRBV6-5 with TRBJ1-2, with 8 bases aligning to TRBD1. CDR3 length: 12 residues. The V and J ends lost 6 bases and 6 bases, in that order; junction bases with no gene match: 3. Germline V gene lookup returns CDR1 MNHEY and CDR2 SVGAGI. Here the CDR3 DNA reads TGTGCCAGCAGCATACAGGGGGATGGCTACACCTTC. This gives the protein CASSIQGDGYTF.

There are a few counts of this clone. The V and J genes are TRBV15 and TRBJ2-1, with 14 bases aligning to TRBD2. The length of the CDR3 is 18 residues. CDR1 and CDR2 from the germline V gene are LNHNV and YYDKDF (reference sequence). Trimming removed 2 bases from V and 5 bases from J; junction bases left unmatched: 8. The CDR3 coding sequence is TGTGCCACCAGCAGACTCGGACTAGCGGGGGGAGGAAACAATGAGCAGTTCTTC. It is translated as CATSRLGLAGGGNNEQFF.

The rearrangement uses TRBV5-6 and TRBJ2-5, with TRBD2 identical over 14 bases. This CDR3 has 19 amino acids. The V segment lost 4 bases and the J segment 5 bases; nucleotides outside the gene matches: 16. The germline CDR1 and CDR2 sequences are SGHDT and YYEEEE. CDR3 DNA sequence: TGTGCCAGCAGCCTGGGACAGGGGACTAGCGGGGGTTTCGGGGAGACCCAGTACTTC. This translates into CASSLGQGTSGGFGETQYF.

This rearrangement joins TRBV5-1 to TRBJ2-2, with D perhaps TRBD2 (6 bases). Trimming shortened V by 0 bases and J by 6 bases, and 9 bases separated the two germline ends. There are 14 residues in the CDR3. In germline, CDR1 is SGHRS, CDR2 YFSETQ. CDR3 in DNA: TGCGCCAGCAGCTTGGGCGGAGGGGCCGGGGAGCTGTTTTTT. This encodes CASSLGGGAGELFF.

The rearrangement links TRBV5-4 to TRBJ2-3, with 8 bases fitting TRBD2. The CDR3 has 14 amino acids. V gave up 4 bases and J gave up 3 bases; unmatched junction bases: 4. CDR1 SGHNT and CDR2 YYREEE come from the germline V gene (reference sequence). For the CDR3, the DNA is TGTGCCAGCAGCCCCGGGGGGGGTACAGATACGCAGTATTTT. Amino acid sequence: CASSPGGGTDTQYF.

The V and J genes are TRBV2 and TRBJ2-4; 16 bases align to TRBD2. The V segment lost 6 bases and the J segment 1 base; nucleotides outside the gene matches: 9. This CDR3 has 19 amino acids. Germline CDR1 reads SNHLY; CDR2 reads FYNNEI. Written as DNA, the CDR3 is TGTGCCAGCAGCCTGGGACTAGCGGGGGGGGTGGCCGCCAAAAACATTCAGTACTTC. It is translated as CASSLGLAGGVAAKNIQYF.

The chain recombines TRBV9 with TRBJ2-3; D tentatively fits TRBD1 or TRBD2 (6 bases each). The CDR3 sequence is 13 residues long. V was clipped by 7 bases and J by 2 bases, with 11 bases between them. CDR1 is SGDLS, CDR2 YYNGEE, per germline. The DNA of the CDR3 is TGTGCCAGCTCAGGGGACTTCACAGATACGCAGTATTTT. Translated, it gives CASSGDFTDTQYF.

The rearrangement uses TRBV5-1 and TRBJ1-2; a weak D match, TRBD1 (6 bases). In germline, CDR1 is SGHRS, CDR2 YFSETQ. Deletions cut 1 base from V and 4 bases from J, with 11 bases between. The CDR3 is made up of 14 amino acids. The CDR3 is CASSLTGQTYGYTF. In DNA, the CDR3 is TGCGCCAGCAGCTTGACCGGACAGACCTATGGCTACACCTTC.

This sequence joins TRBV21-1 and TRBJ2-1; the table's D gene call, TRBD2, was not cross checked with the DNA. TRBV21-1 is deemed a pseudogene. The CDR3 loop spans 15 amino acids. This CDR3 reads CASSKLAYLYNEQFF. In DNA, the CDR3 is TGTGCCAGCAGCAAACTAGCCTACCTATACAATGAGCAGTTCTTC.

This chain uses TRBV15 with TRBJ2-1, with TRBD2 matching 11 bases. Per germline, CDR1 LNHNV and CDR2 YYDKDF (reference sequence). CDR3 size: 17 residues. After removal of 0 bases from V and 7 bases from J, the junction contained 8 bases not matched to a gene. The CDR3 DNA reads TGTGCCACCAGCAGAGATCGATCTAGCGGGGGGTGGAATGAGCAGTTCTTC. The encoded protein is CATSRDRSSGGWNEQFF.

In its sample, this clone was seen once. The genes are TRBV6-5 and TRBJ1-2; 8 nucleotides agree with TRBD1. The germline CDR1 and CDR2 sequences are MNHEY and SVGAGI. V shed 5 bases, J shed 6 bases, and the junction held 5 bases outside the gene matches. The CDR3 consists of 13 residues. CDR3 residues: CASSRHRGDGYTF. The CDR3 DNA reads as TGTGCCAGCAGTCGCCACAGGGGGGATGGCTACACCTTC.

V is TRBV4-3 and J is TRBJ2-5, with TRBD2 identical over 10 bases. The ends lost 0 bases at V and 2 bases at J; junction bases unmatched: 3. This CDR3 spans 16 amino acids. Germline V gene sequence: CDR1 LGHNA, CDR2 YSLEER. The CDR3 sequence: CASSQELAGSQETQYF. In DNA, the CDR3 is TGCGCCAGCAGCCAAGAACTAGCGGGGTCTCAAGAGACCCAGTACTTC.

In its sample, this clone was seen a few times. This rearrangement joins TRBV7-2 to TRBJ1-1, with TRBD1 matching over 8 bases. The CDR3 length is 14 residues. The junction had 7 bases not matched to a gene; V was cut back by 5 bases and J by 5 bases. Germline CDR1 reads SGHTA; CDR2 reads FQGNSA. The CDR3 coding sequence is TGTGCCAGCAGCGAGTGGACAGGGAAGACTGAAGCTTTCTTT. This gives the protein CASSEWTGKTEAFF.

The chain uses TRBV28 and TRBJ1-2; a weak D match, TRBD1 (5 bases). V was clipped by 6 bases and J by 11 bases, with 7 bases between them. In germline, CDR1 is MDHEN, CDR2 SYDVKM. The length of the CDR3 is 9 residues. The CDR3 loop reads CASREGYTF. Written as DNA, the CDR3 is TGTGCCAGCAGGGAGGGGTACACCTTC.

The gene calls are TRBV7-9 and TRBJ1-1; possibly TRBD1 for D (5 bases). The V end was cut by 2 bases, the J end by 1 base, with 8 bases between. Germline CDR1 is SEHNR and CDR2 is FQNEAQ (reference sequence). This CDR3 comprises 14 residues. DNA of the CDR3: TGTGCCAGCAGCTTAATGGGGGAGAACACTGAAGCTTTCTTT. Its translation is CASSLMGENTEAFF.

This clone has only one observation. This sequence joins TRBV10-2 and TRBJ2-5; possibly TRBD1 for D (6 bases). This CDR3 contains 14 residues. The V end was cut by 2 bases, the J end by 0 bases, with 7 bases between. Germline V CDR1 and CDR2: WSHSY, SAAADI. The CDR3 region is CASSETGYQETQYF. The DNA of the CDR3 is TGCGCCAGCAGTGAGACAGGGTACCAAGAGACCCAGTACTTC.

The chain uses TRBV6-6 and TRBJ2-7, with D maybe TRBD1 (5 bases). This CDR3 has 13 residues. In germline, CDR1 is MNHNY, CDR2 SVGAGI (reference sequence). V was clipped by 0 bases and J by 7 bases, with 10 bases between them. CDR3 protein: CASSYSSGQEQYV. The CDR3, as DNA: TGTGCCAGCAGTTACTCGTCAGGGCAAGAGCAGTACGTC.

The gene calls are TRBV18 and TRBJ1-1; tentative D call: TRBD1 (5 bases). This CDR3 contains 13 residues. V lost 4 bases and J 4 bases, leaving 10 bases between the germline ends. Per the germline V gene, CDR1 is KGHSH and CDR2 is LQKENI. CDR3 DNA sequence: TGTGCCAGCTCACAGGGACCGGGCACTGAAGCTTTCTTT. Translating gives CASSQGPGTEAFF.

The chain joins TRBV6-2 or TRBV6-3 to TRBJ2-1, with 9 nucleotides matching TRBD2. The CDR3 sequence is 14 residues long. V lost 2 bases and J lost 10; bases outside the gene matches: 6. Germline V gene data show CDR1 as MNHEY and CDR2 as SVGEGT. In nucleotides, the CDR3 is TGTGCCAGCAGTTACGCGGGGGGGCTACGGGAGCAGTTCTTC. Translation: CASSYAGGLREQFF.